This T cell receptor beta chain was sequenced during a study of blood T cell repertoires in COVID-19. Generated by immunoSEQ multiplex PCR, the TCRdb table keeps only in-frame clones and is missing some. The profile shows approximately 200,000 clones, around 75% of them singletons. V lost 1 base and J 3 bases, leaving 10 bases between the germline ends. Germline V lookup: CDR1 SGHNT, CDR2 YYREEE (reference sequence). This CDR3 is built from 14 residues. This clone was detected a few times. The chain recombines TRBV5-4 with TRBJ1-2; D call uncertain. The sequenced sample was peripheral blood. This TCR derives from a woman aged 40 to 49 with COVID-19, enrolled during active disease. The CDR3: CASSLFGVDYGYTF. CDR3 nucleotide sequence: TGTGCCAGCAGCTTGTTCGGGGTAGACTATGGCTACACCTTC. Supplemented by reference TRBV5-4 and TRBJ1-2, the full variable domain reads ETGVTQSPTHLIKTRGQQVTLRCSSQSGHNTVSWYQQALGQGPQFIFQYYREEENGRGNFPPRFSGLQFPNYSSELNVNALELDDSALYLCASSLFGVDYGYTFGSGTRLTVV.